This T cell receptor (beta chain) derives from a study of spatial heterogeneity in lung cancer. The time point here: sample taken at primary tumor resection. The input material, whole RNA from tumor, nontumor lung or frozen PBMC, was sequenced unsorted. From the 5' RACE reads, TCRdb called clonotypes with MiXCR, one entry per CDR3 protein. The table shows 5,200 or so distinct CDR3 sequences, with 26% occurring only once. This clonotype is categorized as medium-sized. The clonotype was recovered from a male donor with early-stage non-small cell lung cancer. Sequences were derived from PBMCs, sampled at surgery.

The CDR3 sequence: CASGGGSHEQYF. For the CDR3, the DNA is TGTGCCTCCGGAGGTGGATCTCACGAGCAGTACTTC. This sequence joins TRBV10-3 and TRBJ2-7; D is perhaps TRBD2 (5 bases). Germline CDR1 reads ENHRY; CDR2 reads SYGVKD. V lost 11 bases to trimming and J lost 5 bases, with 16 bases between them. The CDR3 has 12 amino acids.